The clone carrying this T cell receptor (beta chain) was found a few times. Reverse transcription of all isolated RNA meant that expressed TCRB transcripts were sequenced. TCRdb's table, derived via immunoSEQ multiplex PCR, lists solely in-frame clones and lacks some. Here the sample spans almost 350,000 clones, roughly 8% being singletons. With 5 bases removed from V and 6 bases from J, the gap between germline ends came to 20 bases. The CDR3 is 16 residues long. Germline V gene sequence: CDR1 SGHTA, CDR2 FQGNSA. This entry comes from a study of beta chain features in type 1 diabetes. This TCR came from a woman between 18 and 29 years old in good health. Material: central memory CD4+ T cells from blood. V usage is TRBV7-2 and J usage is TRBJ1-5; D possibly corresponds to TRBD1 (5 bases). The CDR3 DNA reads as TGTGCCAGCAGCCCCTACTCGGAGGGGATGGGTCAGCCCCAGCATTTT. Translation gives CASSPYSEGMGQPQHF.